These T cell receptor beta chains were read from a single sample in a study of blood T cell repertoires in COVID-19. Using immunoSEQ multiplex PCR, the repertoire was profiled, and TCRdb retains in-frame clones only, with some absent. The profile shows under 250,000 clones, about 90% of them singletons. Sequencing was performed on peripheral blood. Source of these receptors: a man aged 25-45 years with acute or convalescent COVID-19. CDR3s include the opening cysteine and the closing phenylalanine or tryptophan. A D gene is named only where the DNA matches it firmly. Not all rows give a size; the values are once, few, many and, for expanded clones, a class.

TGTGCCAGCAGCTTAATCCAGGGCACGAGCTCCGAAGCTTTCTTT	CASSLIQGTSSEAFF	NA	TRBV7-9	TRBJ1-1	NA
TGTGCCAGCAGTCCCATAACGCGTGCTTTCTTT	CASSPITRAFF	few	TRBV6-5	TRBJ1-1	NA
TGTGCCAGCAGGCAAACAGGGATAATTGATGAAAAACTGTTTTTT	CASRQTGIIDEKLFF	NA	TRBV5-8	TRBJ1-4	NA
TGTGCCAGCAGCTACTTCGGGGGGGCCCACGAGCAGTACTTC	CASSYFGGAHEQYF	NA	TRBV7-9	TRBJ2-7	TRBD2
TGTGCCAGCAGCTTAGACAGGCAGAACACTGAAGCTTTCTTT	CASSLDRQNTEAFF	NA	TRBV5-4	TRBJ1-1	NA
TGTGCCAGCAGCTTCAGTGGACAGGGGGGACAGCCCCAGCATTTT	CASSFSGQGGQPQHF	NA	TRBV5-6	TRBJ1-5	TRBD1
TGTGCCAGCAGTGTTTCCCAGGGGATCTACGAGCAGTACTTC	CASSVSQGIYEQYF	NA	TRBV2	TRBJ2-7	NA
TGTGCCAGCAGCCGACTAGCGGGGGTTCCAGATACGCAGTATTTT	CASSRLAGVPDTQYF	NA	TRBV5-5	TRBJ2-3	TRBD2
TGTGCCAGCAGCTTAGATGCGAGTCAGCCCCAGCATTTT	CASSLDASQPQHF	NA	TRBV7-9	TRBJ1-5	NA
TGTGCCAGCAGCTTTAAAGCGGGAGGTGGGGATACGCAGTATTTT	CASSFKAGGGDTQYF	NA	TRBV5-5	TRBJ2-3	TRBD2
TGCGCCAGCAGATCACCCGGGACAGCTAATAATGGCTACACCTTC	CASRSPGTANNGYTF	NA	TRBV5-1	TRBJ1-2	TRBD1
TGCGCCAGCAGTACTAACGAACAGGGTTTTGATGGCTACACCTTC	CASSTNEQGFDGYTF	NA	TRBV5-1	TRBJ1-2	NA
TGTGCCAGCAGCTTACAGGGACAGGGAGCTGAAGCTTTCTTT	CASSLQGQGAEAFF	NA	TRBV7-3	TRBJ1-1	TRBD1
TGTGCCAGCAGACAAGACAGACTGAACACTGAAGCTTTCTTT	CASRQDRLNTEAFF	NA	TRBV6-5	TRBJ1-1	NA
TGTGCCAGCAGCCGGAACAGGGGGCGGGAGACCCAGTACTTC	CASSRNRGRETQYF	NA	TRBV6-5	TRBJ2-5	TRBD1
TGTGCCTGGATGGTCCCGTCTAGCGGGAGGCCCGCCCCCGGGGAGCTGTTTTTT	CAWMVPSSGRPAPGELFF	NA	TRBV30	TRBJ2-2	TRBD2
TGTGCCAGCAGCTTCAAGCGTGCGGGCTACGAGCAGTACTTC	CASSFKRAGYEQYF	many	TRBV11-2	TRBJ2-7	NA
TGCGCCAGCAGGAAGGCCCCCGAGGGATTCAACACCGGGGAGCTGTTTTTT	CASRKAPEGFNTGELFF	NA	TRBV5-1	TRBJ2-2	NA
TGTGCCAGCAGGAGGGGGATGTCTCAAGAGACCCAGTACTTC	CASRRGMSQETQYF	NA	TRBV28	TRBJ2-5	NA
TGTGCCACCACACAGAACACTGAAGCTTTCTTT	CATTQNTEAFF	NA	TRBV28	TRBJ1-1	NA
TGCAGTGCTAGTGGTGCGGGGGTAGTGGAGACCCAGTACTTC	CSASGAGVVETQYF	NA	TRBV20-1	TRBJ2-5	TRBD2
TGTGCCAGCAGCTTAGTGCGGGGCAGGATAGATACGCAGTATTTT	CASSLVRGRIDTQYF	once	TRBV7-6	TRBJ2-3	NA
TGTGCCAGCAGCTTAAAAAGGGGCTTTTCTAATCAGCCCCAGCATTTT	CASSLKRGFSNQPQHF	NA	TRBV7-8	TRBJ1-5	NA
TGCAGCGTTAATATAGCGGCGAACACCGGGGAGCTGTTTTTT	CSVNIAANTGELFF	NA	TRBV29-1	TRBJ2-2	NA
TGTGCCAGCAGCTTAGCAGGGTCCCCCTATGGCTACACCTTC	CASSLAGSPYGYTF	few	TRBV5-4	TRBJ1-2	NA
TGCGCCAGCAGCCAAAGAGGGAGGTCCTACGAGCAGTACTTC	CASSQRGRSYEQYF	NA	TRBV4-1	TRBJ2-7	NA
TGTGCCAGCAGTGAATACTTGAACACTGAAGCTTTCTTT	CASSEYLNTEAFF	NA	TRBV6-1	TRBJ1-1	NA
TGTGCCTGGAGTGCAGGGCGCGGCAGTACTAATGAAAAACTGTTTTTT	CAWSAGRGSTNEKLFF	NA	TRBV30	TRBJ1-4	NA
TGTGCCAGTAGTCCCCAGGGGCCCTATGGCTACACCTTC	CASSPQGPYGYTF	NA	TRBV19	TRBJ1-2	NA
TGTGCCAGCAGTTTAAGTTTGTGGGGACTAGCGGGAGCCGGGGAGCTGTTTTTT	CASSLSLWGLAGAGELFF	NA	TRBV28	TRBJ2-2	TRBD2
TGTGCCAGCAGTGGCAGGGGAGCTAACTATGGCTACACCTTC	CASSGRGANYGYTF	NA	TRBV28	TRBJ1-2	NA
TGCGCCAGCAGCCTGGGGGCACCCGGGGACACTGAAGCTTTCTTT	CASSLGAPGDTEAFF	NA	TRBV5-1	TRBJ1-1	NA
TGCAGCGTTGGGACAGTTACCGGGGAGCTGTTTTTT	CSVGTVTGELFF	NA	TRBV29-1	TRBJ2-2	NA
TGCGCCAGCAGCTGGGGGCCTAGCGGCGAGCAGTACTTC	CASSWGPSGEQYF	once	TRBV5-1	TRBJ2-7	NA
TGCGCCAGCAGCCGGACCGGACAGTTAAACTATGGCTACACCTTC	CASSRTGQLNYGYTF	NA	TRBV4-1	TRBJ1-2	NA
TGTGCCAGCAGCCCCCGACCTAGGGAGCAGTACTTC	CASSPRPREQYF	NA	TRBV5-4	TRBJ2-7	NA
TGTGCCAGCAGCCAAATGGGACAGGGAATAGATGAGCAGTTCTTC	CASSQMGQGIDEQFF	NA	TRBV3-1/TRBV3-2	TRBJ2-1	TRBD1
TGTGCCAGCGAGCGAGCACCGGGCTATGGCTACACCTTC	CASERAPGYGYTF	NA	TRBV2	TRBJ1-2	NA
TGTGCCAGCAGTGACCTCCGGGACAGAAATAGCAATCAGCCCCAGCATTTT	CASSDLRDRNSNQPQHF	NA	TRBV6-4	TRBJ1-5	TRBD1
TGTGCCAGCAGCCCCGGCGGGACAGTCAATCAGCCCCAGCATTTT	CASSPGGTVNQPQHF	once	TRBV7-9	TRBJ1-5	TRBD1
TGCGCCAGCAGCCAAGATCAAGCGGGCTTGCCCCTCCACTTT	CASSQDQAGLPLHF	NA	TRBV4-1	TRBJ1-6	NA
TGTGCCAGTAATGGGAGACAGGGCCTTAGTAGAAACATTCAGTACTTC	CASNGRQGLSRNIQYF	NA	TRBV19	TRBJ2-4	TRBD1